This T cell receptor (beta chain) was sequenced for a study of vaccination and CD4 T cells after COVID-19. The overall study: The study collected post-vaccine samples a median approximately 70 days after dose two, with a range of 14 to 241.

In regard to this clonotype: As yet, its antigen is unknown.

The germline V and J ends were trimmed by 1 base and 0 bases, with 10 bases remaining between them. Per the germline V gene, CDR1 is KGHDR and CDR2 is SFDVKD. The CDR3 length is 16 residues. The Oncomine TCR Beta short-read assay sequenced DNA from cultured CD4+ T cells. TCRdb fed the PCR reads into MiXCR, producing one record per CDR3 protein. The sample has 15,000 to 20,000 distinct CDR3 sequences, less than 65% seen once; the top ten hold less than 9%. General observations from the study: Reactive clonotype counts went from median roughly 19 after infection to 35 to 45 after vaccination, nonsignificantly. The authors studied relatively few convalescent patients and analyzed no early post-infection timepoints.

Treatment reported: approximately 9-day PBMC culture with coronavirus spike peptide pools or control peptides (ViraFEST assay). The source of this sequence is a human donor who had recovered from COVID-19. The V and J genes are TRBV24-1 and TRBJ2-3; D ambiguous. Source material: CD4+ T cells from blood, cultured in vitro. The CDR3 reads CATSDFSAASTDTQYF. The CDR3 DNA is TGTGCCACCAGTGATTTTTCAGCCGCTAGCACAGATACGCAGTATTTT.